Below are 20 T cell receptor beta chains sequenced from a single sample in a study of shared clonotypes between healthy human individuals. Measured with immunoSEQ multiplex PCR; TCRdb has only the in-frame clones, and not every one. The repertoire consists of 2 million to 3 million clones, with 80% to 95% occurring once and the leading ten covering roughly 0.39%. Sequencing was done on a sample of naive CD4+ T cells from PBMCs. The subset denotes: CD45RA+ positively selected. The receptors were gathered from a young man in good health. Some clones in this sample may be carry-over from other donors' samples.

The V call is TRBV5-1, the J call TRBJ2-1; 7 positions agree with TRBD2. Germline V gives CDR1 SGHRS, CDR2 YFSETQ. J gave up 3 bases and V 4 bases, and 10 bases lay outside the gene matches. The CDR3 is 16 amino acids. CDR3 amino acids: CASSPRLASGYNEQFF. The CDR3 DNA sequence: TGCGCCAGCAGCCCCCGGCTGGCTAGCGGCTACAATGAGCAGTTCTTC.

This chain joins TRBV28 and TRBJ2-5; D might be TRBD1 (6 bases). Trimming removed 6 bases at V and 1 base at J, with 12 bases between. The CDR3 spans 14 residues. The V gene's germline CDR1 is MDHEN and CDR2 SYDVKM. The CDR3 DNA is TGTGCCAGCAGAGGGACACCAGTCCAAGAGACCCAGTACTTC. Translation gives CASRGTPVQETQYF.

The CDR3: CASSPSPGWDYEQYF. In nucleotides, the CDR3 is TGTGCCAGCAGCCCATCCCCCGGATGGGACTACGAGCAGTACTTC. The V call is TRBV5-6, the J call TRBJ2-7; no definite D call. CDR3 length equals 15 residues. Germline loops: CDR1 SGHDT, CDR2 YYEEEE. Trimming took off 4 bases at V and 3 bases at J, with 17 bases between the two ends.

The chain employs TRBV7-2 and TRBJ1-1; D might be TRBD1 (5 bases). The CDR3 is made up of 14 amino acids. Trimming cost V 2 bases and J 8 bases, with 15 bases left between them. The germline V gene has CDR1 SGHTA and CDR2 FQGNSA. CDR3 loop: CASSLRGQTVEAFF. CDR3 in DNA: TGTGCCAGCAGCTTAAGGGGCCAGACCGTCGAAGCTTTCTTT.

This chain uses TRBV7-7 with TRBJ2-7; TRBD1 matches at 9 bases. Trimming removed 5 bases from V and 4 bases from J; junction bases left unmatched: 6. Germline V gene data show CDR1 as SSHAT and CDR2 as FNYEAQ (reference sequence). This CDR3 contains 14 residues. The DNA for the CDR3 is TGTGCCAGCAGCCGGGGACAGGGAGAATACGAGCAGTACTTC. Its protein is CASSRGQGEYEQYF.

The chain couples TRBV27 to TRBJ2-4; TRBD1 aligns across 7 bases. V lost 3 bases to trimming and J lost 0 bases; unmatched junction nucleotides: 14. The CDR3 consists of 19 residues. Germline assignment: CDR1 MNHEY and CDR2 SMNVEV (reference sequence). The CDR3 loop is CASSFFRPRTGLAKNIQYF. Here the CDR3 DNA reads TGTGCCAGCAGTTTCTTTAGACCGCGGACAGGTTTAGCCAAAAACATTCAGTACTTC.

This clone was counted once. This rearrangement joins TRBV27 to TRBJ1-1; D perhaps matches TRBD1 (5 bases). V shed 1 base and J shed 4 bases, with 7 bases lying between them. CDR1 is MNHEY, CDR2 SMNVEV, per germline (reference sequence). The CDR3 has 13 residues. CDR3 loop: CASSLYGGTEAFF. The DNA for the CDR3 is TGTGCCAGCAGTTTATATGGGGGCACTGAAGCTTTCTTT.

This clone was recorded a few times. V gene TRBV6-1 combines with J gene TRBJ2-7; unclear D gene. The CDR3 sequence is 17 residues long. Looked up from germline, CDR1 is MNHNS and CDR2 is SASEGT. The V end was cut by 4 bases, the J end by 0 bases, with 19 bases between. The CDR3 DNA reads as TGTGCCAGCAGTGCATCTCTAGGCGGTTCCTACTCCTACGAGCAGTACTTC. Translated: CASSASLGGSYSYEQYF.

V and J are TRBV6-1 and TRBJ1-4; TRBD1 agrees at 9 bases. CDR1 is MNHNS, CDR2 SASEGT, per germline. J gave up 7 bases and V 6 bases, and 6 bases lay outside the gene matches. The CDR3 sequence is 14 residues long. In DNA, the CDR3 is TGTGCCAGCAGCGACGCGACAGGGGGTGAAAAACTGTTTTTT. Its translation: CASSDATGGEKLFF.

The DNA for the CDR3 is TGTGCCGTCTGGAGGGACTATGGCTACACCTTC. Translated, it gives CAVWRDYGYTF. The chain uses TRBV6-5 and TRBJ1-2; unclear D gene. Germline loops: CDR1 MNHEY, CDR2 SVGAGI. Trimming shortened V by 11 bases and J by 3 bases, and 10 bases separated the two germline ends. The CDR3 spans 11 residues.

Turning to this clone: The junction and the germline gene differ at one end; a read error may be behind it. The J gene is TRBJ2-7, the V gene TRBV5-6, with unresolved D. The CDR3 is made up of 11 amino acids. Germline V gene sequence: CDR1 SGHDT, CDR2 YYEEEE. This CDR3 is CASSLFNSLLF. As DNA, the CDR3 is TGTGCCAGCAGCTTGTTCAACAGTCTCCTCTTC.

The count of this clone is one. This chain joins TRBV30 and TRBJ2-5; D remains unclear. Germline lookup yields CDR1 GTSNPN and CDR2 SVGIG (reference sequence). The CDR3 is 16 residues long. Trimming left V 0 bases short and J 1 base short, with 15 bases between. CDR3 DNA: TGTGCCTGGAGTGTACCGATTACCGATCCCCAAGAGACCCAGTACTTC. The encoded protein is CAWSVPITDPQETQYF.

The chain carries TRBV5-1 and TRBJ1-4; TRBD1 is a possible D gene (5 bases). CDR3 length: 16 amino acids. V lost 0 bases and J 6 bases, leaving 15 bases between the germline ends. Per the germline V gene, CDR1 is SGHRS and CDR2 is YFSETQ. The CDR3 sequence: CASSLVSGEVYEKLFF. CDR3 sequence (DNA): TGCGCCAGCAGCTTGGTTTCGGGGGAAGTTTATGAAAAACTGTTTTTT.

CDR3 bases: TGTGCCAGCAGCGGGAGTAGGGAGTGGCCCTACAATGAGCAGTTCTTC. As protein: CASSGSREWPYNEQFF. The genes are TRBV7-9 and TRBJ2-1; TRBD2 might be the D (5 bases). Trimming took off 5 bases at V and 2 bases at J, with 16 bases between the two ends. The CDR3 loop spans 16 amino acids. Germline lookup yields CDR1 SEHNR and CDR2 FQNEAQ (reference sequence).

The rearrangement joins TRBV25-1 to TRBJ2-5; 10 bases align to TRBD2. Germline CDR1 and CDR2: MGHDK and SYGVNS. CDR3 length: 15 residues. V lost 1 base and J lost 9; bases outside the gene matches: 8. The CDR3 region has the DNA TGTGCCAGCAGTGAATGGGGGACTAGCGCCATAGCCCAGTACTTC. It translates to CASSEWGTSAIAQYF.

This chain links TRBV9 with TRBJ1-2, with D maybe TRBD1 (5 bases). The CDR3 is made up of 15 amino acids. Germline CDR1 and CDR2: SGDLS and YYNGEE. Trimming left V 0 bases short and J 7 bases short, with 16 bases between. The CDR3 DNA reads as TGTGCCAGCAGCGTAGACTGGGGGGGTGTAGGTGGCTACACCTTC. Amino acid sequence: CASSVDWGGVGGYTF.

The J gene is TRBJ2-5, the V gene TRBV6-5, with 8 bases that match TRBD1. V shed 6 bases and J 3 bases; nucleotides not matched to a gene: 6. Germline loops: CDR1 MNHEY, CDR2 SVGAGI. This CDR3 region has 14 residues. CDR3 amino acids: CASRRTGSKETQYF. The CDR3 nucleotides read TGTGCCAGCAGGAGGACAGGGTCAAAAGAGACCCAGTACTTC.

As to this clone: At the DNA level, this CDR3 is encoded by other sequences in the same sample as well. The chain combines TRBV5-1 with TRBJ2-3, with D hard to call. The CDR3 consists of 14 residues. V shed 4 bases and J shed 0 bases, with 9 bases lying between them. Germline V lookup: CDR1 SGHRS, CDR2 YFSETQ. The DNA for the CDR3 is TGCGCCAGCAGCCCTGACCCAAGCACAGATACGCAGTATTTT. Encoded protein: CASSPDPSTDTQYF. The whole variable domain, remainder taken from reference TRBV5-1 and TRBJ2-3, is KAGVTQTPRYLIKTRGQQVTLSCSPISGHRSVSWYQQTPGQGLQFLFEYFSETQRNKGNFPGRFSGRQFSNSRSEMNVSTLELGDSALYLCASSPDPSTDTQYFGPGTRLTVL.

V and J are TRBV7-9 and TRBJ1-2; the D is unclear. This CDR3 spans 12 amino acids. Trimming pared 4 bases from V and 4 bases from J, leaving 7 bases between. Germline CDR1 and CDR2: SEHNR and FQNEAQ (reference sequence). This CDR3 reads CASSYSSYGYTF. The CDR3 DNA follows: TGTGCCAGCAGCTACAGTAGCTATGGCTACACCTTC.

This chain joins TRBV6-6 and TRBJ1-2, with D possibly being TRBD1 (5 bases). Germline values: CDR1 MNHNY, CDR2 SVGAGI (reference sequence). The CDR3 is made up of 13 amino acids. V dropped 7 bases and J dropped 7 bases, with 16 bases sitting between them. CDR3 nucleotides: TGTGCCAGCACCATCAGGGAAGATAGTGGCTACACCTTC. This encodes CASTIREDSGYTF.